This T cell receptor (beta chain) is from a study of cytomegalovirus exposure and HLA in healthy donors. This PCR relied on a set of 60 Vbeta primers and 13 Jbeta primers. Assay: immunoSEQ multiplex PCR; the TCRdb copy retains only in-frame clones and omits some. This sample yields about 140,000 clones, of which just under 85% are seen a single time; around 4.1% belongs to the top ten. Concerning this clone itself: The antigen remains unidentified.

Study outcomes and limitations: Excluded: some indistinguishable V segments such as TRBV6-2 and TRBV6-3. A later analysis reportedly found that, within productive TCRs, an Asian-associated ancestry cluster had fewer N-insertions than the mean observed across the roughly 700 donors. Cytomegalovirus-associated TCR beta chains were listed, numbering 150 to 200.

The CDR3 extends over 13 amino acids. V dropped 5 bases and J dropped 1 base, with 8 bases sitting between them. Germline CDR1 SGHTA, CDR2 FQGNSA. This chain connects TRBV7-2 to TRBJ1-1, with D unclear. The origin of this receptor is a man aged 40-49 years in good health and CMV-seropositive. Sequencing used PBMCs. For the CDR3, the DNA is TGTGCCAGCAGCGTATACGGGAACACTGAAGCTTTCTTT. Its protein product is CASSVYGNTEAFF.